What follows is one T cell receptor (beta chain) and its context. The data are from a study of beta chain features in type 1 diabetes. V was clipped by 6 bases and J by 4 bases, with 24 bases between them. The CDR3 spans 17 residues. The germline CDR1 and CDR2 sequences are SGHVS and FQNEAQ. The investigators reverse transcribed all of the isolated RNA, so they sequenced expressed TCRB transcripts. Profiled with immunoSEQ multiplex PCR; TCRdb holds only in-frame clones, not every one. The top ten clones hold 1.1% to 1.5% of a sample with 120,000 to 150,000 clones, less than 9% of them seen once. The source material was central memory CD4+ T cells from blood. The V call is TRBV7-8, the J call TRBJ2-5, with D maybe TRBD2 (5 bases). This sequence was found in a woman between 25 and 40 years old in good health. The CDR3 protein is CASRPLKAGANGETQYF. DNA of the CDR3: TGTGCCAGCAGACCGCTAAAGGCGGGTGCAAACGGAGAGACCCAGTACTTC.